This T cell receptor (beta chain) was sequenced in a study of blood T cells in healthy people across ages. Every donor contributed around 10 milliliters of peripheral blood by blood draw. The CDR3 consists of 17 residues. Germline loops: CDR1 SGDLS, CDR2 YYNGEE. Sample-barcoded 5' priming and a J-beta primer mix drove a second PCR of about 7 to 11 cycles. TCRdb re-analysed the 5' RACE reads in MiXCR, keeping a single row per CDR3 protein. The table lists about 1.1 million distinct CDR3 sequences, around two fifths of them singletons. The chain joins TRBV9 to TRBJ2-1; 7 nucleotides line up with TRBD2. TRBJ2-7 explains the end of the DNA better; the J call may be wrong. Sequenced material: blood. This sequence originates from a man aged 18 to 35 in good health. This chain's CDR3 is CASSVGQRGSSYNEQYF. In DNA form, the CDR3 reads TGTGCCAGCAGCGTAGGGCAGCGGGGAAGCTCCTACAATGAGCAGTACTTC.